Presented here are 16 T cell receptor beta chains from one specimen sequenced in a study of shared clonotypes between healthy human individuals. Libraries were prepared by immunoSEQ multiplex PCR; TCRdb keeps only in-frame clonotypes and omits some of them. The table shows a few million clones, with around nine tenths occurring only once. Sequenced input: naive CD4+ T cells sorted from blood. The subset here: CD45RA+ positively selected. These receptors all stem from a man aged 18 to 30 in good health.

V is TRBV5-4 and J is TRBJ1-1; 9 bases agree with TRBD1. Germline V gives CDR1 SGHNT, CDR2 YYREEE (reference sequence). The CDR3 is 15 residues long. V was clipped by 4 bases and J by 1 base; unmatched bases: 5. The CDR3 coding sequence is TGTGCCAGCAGCGTAAACAGGGGGCCGAACACTGAAGCTTTCTTT. This translates into CASSVNRGPNTEAFF.

The CDR3 spells CASSNPTGGVTDTQYF. CDR3 bases: TGTGCCAGTAGTAACCCGACAGGGGGGGTCACAGATACGCAGTATTTT. V gene TRBV19 combines with J gene TRBJ2-3; 9 nucleotides align to TRBD1. The V gene end was trimmed by 4 bases and the J gene end by 2 bases; junction bases not matched to a gene: 7. CDR3 size: 16 residues. Germline V gives CDR1 LNHDA, CDR2 SQIVND (reference sequence).

As concerns this clone: Other DNA sequences of this sample code for an identical CDR3. The J gene is TRBJ2-1, the V gene TRBV20-1, with unresolved D. V was shortened by 5 bases and J by 4 bases, with 3 bases between the two germline ends. CDR3 length: 10 amino acids. Per germline, CDR1 DFQATT and CDR2 SNEGSKA (reference sequence). Here the CDR3 DNA reads TGCAGTGCTCAGTACAATGAGCAGTTCTTC. Residues: CSAQYNEQFF.

The chain links TRBV5-1 to TRBJ2-1; D uncertain. Trimming stripped 4 bases from V and 6 bases from J, with 11 bases between. The CDR3 sequence is 13 residues long. Germline values: CDR1 SGHRS, CDR2 YFSETQ. The DNA of the CDR3 is TGCGCCAGCAGCCCTGGTACAGCCAATGAGCAGTTCTTC. The encoded protein is CASSPGTANEQFF.

The chain has TRBV6-5 and TRBJ2-7; perhaps TRBD2 as D (6 bases). The germline V gene encodes CDR1 MNHEY and CDR2 SVGAGI. This CDR3 is built from 15 residues. Trimming cost V 6 bases and J 3 bases, with 18 bases left between them. The CDR3 sequence: CASSMGLPLFYEQYF. The CDR3 DNA is TGTGCCAGCAGCATGGGACTTCCCCTATTCTACGAGCAGTACTTC.

Regarding this clone: This specimen includes other DNA sequences encoding the same CDR3. This chain connects TRBV5-1 to TRBJ2-7; a possible D gene is TRBD2 (5 bases). The V gene's germline CDR1 is SGHRS and CDR2 YFSETQ. With 0 bases removed from V and 2 bases from J, the gap between germline ends came to 9 bases. This CDR3 contains 14 residues. Here the CDR3 DNA reads TGCGCCAGCAGCTTGGAGGTGGGAGCCTACGAGCAGTACTTC. As protein: CASSLEVGAYEQYF.

The gene calls are TRBV14 and TRBJ1-6; D is unclear. CDR3 length equals 16 residues. V dropped 0 bases and J dropped 7 bases, with 13 bases sitting between them. CDR1 and CDR2 from the germline V gene are SGHDN and FVKESK. The CDR3 spells CASSQETGITNSPLHF. DNA for the CDR3: TGTGCCAGCAGCCAAGAAACGGGGATTACCAATTCACCCCTCCACTTT.

Of note for this clone: Within the sample, other DNA sequences also encode this same CDR3. The chain recombines TRBV5-4 with TRBJ1-1; maybe TRBD1 (6 bases). Trimming left V 0 bases short and J 1 base short, with 7 bases between. CDR1 SGHNT and CDR2 YYREEE come from the germline V gene (reference sequence). CDR3 size: 14 residues. CDR3 in DNA: TGTGCCAGCAGCTTGGTGGGACAGAACACTGAAGCTTTCTTT. Translation: CASSLVGQNTEAFF.

The V call is TRBV5-1, the J call TRBJ1-1; D not resolved. V lost 4 bases to trimming and J lost 2 bases, with 15 bases between them. Germline assignment: CDR1 SGHRS and CDR2 YFSETQ. This CDR3 is 15 amino acids long. The CDR3 DNA reads as TGCGCCAGCAGCCAAGGGCGCAAGATCAACACTGAAGCTTTCTTT. Encoded protein: CASSQGRKINTEAFF.

The rearrangement joins TRBV29-1 to TRBJ1-1, with D tentatively TRBD1 (6 bases). Germline CDR1 reads SQVTM; CDR2 reads ANQGSEA. Trimming removed 4 bases at V and 1 base at J, with 10 bases between. This CDR3 has 13 amino acids. The CDR3 spells CSVAEDRNTEAFF. The CDR3 region has the DNA TGCAGCGTTGCCGAGGACAGGAACACTGAAGCTTTCTTT.

The J gene is TRBJ2-7, the V gene TRBV7-6, with TRBD2 identical over 9 bases. The CDR3 contains 15 residues. CDR1 and CDR2 (germline): SGHVS, FNYEAQ. With 1 base clipped from V and 5 bases from J, the junction kept 6 bases outside the gene matches. The CDR3 region is CASSLVAGGLNEQYF. The CDR3 DNA is TGTGCCAGCAGCTTAGTCGCGGGAGGGCTTAACGAGCAGTACTTC.

This chain connects TRBV11-2 to TRBJ2-5; D may match TRBD1 or TRBD2 (5 bases each). The CDR3 is 15 residues long. Trimming removed 4 bases at V and 0 bases at J, with 12 bases between. Germline CDR1 reads SGHAT; CDR2 reads FQNNGV. The CDR3 nucleotides read TGTGCCAGCAGCTACGGAGAGGGGTACCAAGAGACCCAGTACTTC. Its translation is CASSYGEGYQETQYF.

This clone was recorded only once. The rearrangement joins TRBV9 to TRBJ2-1, with D possibly matching TRBD2 (5 bases). CDR3 size: 16 residues. Trimming stripped 0 bases from V and 4 bases from J, with 14 bases between. Germline loops: CDR1 SGDLS, CDR2 YYNGEE. In nucleotides, the CDR3 is TGTGCCAGCAGCGTAGACGGTATCTCGGGGTACAATGAGCAGTTCTTC. Amino acids: CASSVDGISGYNEQFF. The full variable domain, rest sourced from reference TRBV9 and TRBJ2-1, is DSGVTQTPKHLITATGQRVTLRCSPRSGDLSVYWYQQSLDQGLQFLIQYYNGEERAKGNILERFSAQQFPDLHSELNLSSLELGDSALYFCASSVDGISGYNEQFFGPGTRLTVL.

This chain connects TRBV30 to TRBJ2-5; the D call may be TRBD1 or TRBD2 (6 bases each). V lost 3 bases and J 5 bases, leaving 13 bases between the germline ends. The CDR3 consists of 13 residues. Germline-derived CDR1 and CDR2 are GTSNPN and SVGIG (reference sequence). CDR3 protein: CAWSFGGAETQYF. In nucleotides, the CDR3 is TGTGCCTGGAGCTTCGGGGGCGCGGAGACCCAGTACTTC.

V gene TRBV19 combines with J gene TRBJ1-4; D is uncertain. The CDR3 is 15 residues long. Trimming removed 3 bases at V and 0 bases at J, with 8 bases between. Per the germline V gene, CDR1 is LNHDA and CDR2 is SQIVND (reference sequence). The CDR3 is CASSIGLATNEKLFF. CDR3 DNA sequence: TGTGCCAGTAGTATTGGGCTCGCAACTAATGAAAAACTGTTTTTT.

This clone was seen only once. Other nucleotide sequences in the sample specify the same CDR3. V usage is TRBV30 and J usage is TRBJ2-7, with 11 positions matching TRBD2. The CDR3 spans 15 residues. V shed 0 bases, J shed 4 bases, and the junction held 5 bases outside the gene matches. Per germline, CDR1 GTSNPN and CDR2 SVGIG (reference sequence). CDR3 sequence reads: CAWSVSLAGGYEQYF. CDR3 nucleotide sequence: TGTGCCTGGAGTGTTAGTTTAGCGGGAGGGTACGAGCAGTACTTC.